This T cell receptor (beta chain) appears in the sequencing data of a study of blood T cell repertoires in COVID-19. Study-level background: Specimens from acute and convalescent COVID-19 originated in the United States, Italy and Spain.

Germline CDR1 is MNHEY and CDR2 is SVGAGI. V dropped 2 bases and J dropped 4 bases, with 11 bases sitting between them. The CDR3 is 14 residues long. In the original analysis: Quantification of nucleated cells was approximated via reference gene primer amplification. The assay was immunoSEQ multiplex PCR, and TCRdb's table has in-frame clones only and misses some. V, J and clone size were drawn from that table, and D and trimming were deduced from the DNA. The data show under 250,000 clones, about 86% seen once. The sequence was obtained from an older woman with acute or convalescent COVID-19. The specimen sequenced was peripheral blood. The rearrangement links TRBV6-5 to TRBJ1-1, with no clear D. The CDR3 loop reads CASSYEGVSTEAFF. CDR3 nucleotides: TGTGCCAGCAGTTACGAAGGAGTTAGCACTGAAGCTTTCTTT.